The 10 T cell receptor beta chains below were found in one sample sequenced in a study of blood T cell repertoires in COVID-19. Here immunoSEQ multiplex PCR was the method, and the copy in TCRdb shows in-frame clones only, minus some. The sample consists of more than 150,000 clones, approximately 87% of them appearing once. The sequenced material came from peripheral blood. These receptors all stem from a man aged 65 to 85 with active or convalescent COVID-19.

The chain has TRBV5-4 and TRBJ2-7; TRBD2 matches 10 bases. Unmatched junction bases numbered 3, after V lost 4 bases and J lost 2 bases. This CDR3 has 14 amino acids. From germline, CDR1 is SGHNT and CDR2 YYREEE (reference sequence). CDR3 DNA sequence: TGTGCCAGCAGCATAAGCGGGGGGGCCTACGAGCAGTACTTC. Protein sequence: CASSISGGAYEQYF.

This clone came up a few times. The chain recombines TRBV9 with TRBJ1-3, with D possibly matching TRBD1 (6 bases). The V gene lost 3 bases and the J gene lost 1 base, with 20 bases spanning the gap. From germline, CDR1 is SGDLS and CDR2 YYNGEE. This CDR3 has 18 amino acids. In DNA form, the CDR3 reads TGTGCCAGCAGCGCCCGCAAAGGACAGCCGAATTCTGGAAACACCATATATTTT. Amino acid sequence: CASSARKGQPNSGNTIYF.

The rearrangement uses TRBV10-2 and TRBJ1-2; D possibly corresponds to TRBD1 (5 bases). V was pared by 7 bases and J by 8 bases, with 17 bases between. Germline V CDR1 and CDR2: WSHSY, SAAADI. The CDR3 extends over 13 amino acids. The chain's CDR3 is CASKENSGAGYTF. CDR3 DNA: TGCGCCAGCAAGGAGAACAGCGGGGCCGGCTACACCTTC.

The chain carries TRBV5-1 and TRBJ2-3; 8 nucleotides align to TRBD1. Germline-derived CDR1 and CDR2 are SGHRS and YFSETQ. V lost 6 bases, J lost 1 base, and 4 bases stayed unmatched. The CDR3 runs 14 residues. CDR3 in amino acids: CASNWDRRTDTQYF. In DNA form, the CDR3 reads TGCGCCAGCAACTGGGACAGGCGCACAGATACGCAGTATTTT.

This clone was counted a single time. The V gene is TRBV27, the J gene TRBJ1-5; D remains unclear. The germline gives CDR1 MNHEY, CDR2 SMNVEV (reference sequence). The CDR3 consists of 15 residues. V lost 1 base to trimming and J lost 7 bases, with 14 bases between them. The CDR3 bases are TGTGCCAGCAGTTTATTCCGGGGTGAAGGGCAGCCCCAGCATTTT. Its protein product is CASSLFRGEGQPQHF.

The rearrangement joins TRBV6-4 to TRBJ2-2, with TRBD1 matching 7 bases. The CDR3 spans 14 residues. Germline V gene data show CDR1 as MRHNA and CDR2 as SNTAGT. V lost 6 bases, J lost 7 bases, and 8 bases stayed unmatched. In DNA form, the CDR3 reads TGTGCCAGCAGCAGACAGGGAGAGGTCGGGGAGCTGTTTTTT. It codes for CASSRQGEVGELFF.

The sample holds one count of this clone. V and J are TRBV28 and TRBJ2-3; 7 nucleotides agree with TRBD2. The CDR3 contains 12 residues. V shed 6 bases, J shed 4 bases, and the junction held 1 base outside the gene matches. The germline V gene has CDR1 MDHEN and CDR2 SYDVKM. CDR3 DNA: TGTGCCAGCAGGACTAGCCCAGATACGCAGTATTTT. This encodes CASRTSPDTQYF.

The V call is TRBV18, the J call TRBJ1-5; a possible D gene is TRBD1 (5 bases). This CDR3 contains 15 residues. Trimming shortened V by 0 bases and J by 0 bases, and 6 bases separated the two germline ends. From germline, CDR1 is KGHSH and CDR2 LQKENI. In DNA form, the CDR3 reads TGTGCCAGCTCACCACCTCAGGGTAGCAATCAGCCCCAGCATTTT. It yields the protein CASSPPQGSNQPQHF.

There are a few counts of this clone. The chain recombines TRBV20-1 with TRBJ2-7; TRBD1 is a possible D gene (6 bases). Trimming took 3 bases from V and 0 from J, leaving 12 bases between them. The CDR3 is 14 amino acids. Per germline, CDR1 DFQATT and CDR2 SNEGSKA (reference sequence). DNA of the CDR3: TGCAGTGCTAGTAGACAGGCCAGCTCCTACGAGCAGTACTTC. Translating it yields CSASRQASSYEQYF.

The chain uses TRBV27 and TRBJ1-1, with D unclear. CDR3 length: 15 residues. Germline-derived CDR1 and CDR2 are MNHEY and SMNVEV (reference sequence). V dropped 6 bases and J dropped 3 bases, with 17 bases sitting between them. Here the CDR3 DNA reads TGTGCCAGCAGCCCGACGTACCGGGGTCACACTGAAGCTTTCTTT. It encodes CASSPTYRGHTEAFF.